These 25 T cell receptor beta chains originate from one sample sequenced in a study of OX40 agonist ivuxolimab in advanced cancers. The method was immunoSEQ multiplex PCR; TCRdb's version includes in-frame clones alone and lacks a portion of them. The table shows about 54,000 clones, with over 80% occurring only once. Sequencing used CD4+ or CD8+ T cells sorted from blood, obtained in a trial of the OX40 agonist ivuxolimab. These receptors originate from an adult with an advanced solid tumor such as melanoma, head and neck, liver or kidney cancer.

V gene TRBV7-9 combines with J gene TRBJ2-4, with D unresolved. Between the trimmed V and J ends, which lost 4 bases and 7 bases, there was a span of 14 bases. CDR3 length equals 14 residues. Germline assignment: CDR1 SEHNR and CDR2 FQNEAQ (reference sequence). The CDR3: CASSSPTDGNIQYF. The CDR3 DNA sequence: TGTGCCAGCAGCTCCCCCACGGACGGTAACATTCAGTACTTC. Full variable domain (outside the CDR3, taken from reference TRBV7-9 and TRBJ2-4): DTGVSQNPRHKITKRGQNVTFRCDPISEHNRLYWYRQTLGQGPEFLTYFQNEAQLEKSRLLSDRFSAERPKGSFSTLEIQRTEQGDSAMYLCASSSPTDGNIQYFGAGTRLSVL.

The V and J genes are TRBV11-1 and TRBJ2-2; the match to TRBD1 covers 10 bases. The CDR3 is 15 amino acids. The germline V gene encodes CDR1 SGHAT and CDR2 FQDESV (reference sequence). V shed 6 bases, J shed 1 base, and the junction held 2 bases outside the gene matches. CDR3 in amino acids: CASRRTGGNTGELFF. CDR3 in DNA: TGTGCCAGCAGAAGGACAGGGGGGAACACCGGGGAGCTGTTTTTT.

The genes are TRBV28 and TRBJ1-2, with TRBD1 matching over 8 bases. Germline lookup yields CDR1 MDHEN and CDR2 SYDVKM. The CDR3 spans 15 residues. Germline trimming cut 4 bases from V and 6 bases from J; bases unmatched to any gene: 10. The CDR3 loop reads CASSSVDREWNGYTF. The CDR3, as DNA: TGTGCCAGCAGTTCTGTGGACAGGGAATGGAATGGCTACACCTTC.

The genes are TRBV15 and TRBJ2-1; possible D gene TRBD1, 6 bases. V was pared by 0 bases and J by 0 bases, with 9 bases between. The CDR3 consists of 16 residues. Per germline, CDR1 LNHNV and CDR2 YYDKDF (reference sequence). The CDR3 sequence: CATSRDTGSSYNEQFF. In DNA form, the CDR3 reads TGTGCCACCAGCAGAGATACAGGGAGCTCCTACAATGAGCAGTTCTTC.

J is TRBJ2-5 and V is TRBV11-2, with D unresolved. The germline CDR1 and CDR2 sequences are SGHAT and FQNNGV. This CDR3 contains 13 residues. Trimming left V 5 bases short and J 7 bases short, with 14 bases between. CDR3 protein: CASSPDPVGTQYF. In nucleotides, the CDR3 is TGTGCCAGCAGCCCGGACCCCGTGGGGACCCAGTACTTC.

Only one count was recorded for this clone. The chain combines TRBV7-3 with TRBJ2-5, with 11 bases that match TRBD2. The J call is in doubt because the DNA end fits TRBJ2-7 better. CDR3 length: 14 amino acids. Germline CDR1 SGHTA, CDR2 FQGTGA. As DNA, the CDR3 is TGTGCCAGCAGCTTAGGGCTAGCGGGAGGCGAGCAGTACTTC. Encoded protein: CASSLGLAGGEQYF.

In DNA form, the CDR3 reads TGTGCCAGCAGCCTCAGTGGGACAGACACAGATACGCAGTATTTT. Protein: CASSLSGTDTDTQYF. This chain links TRBV7-3 with TRBJ2-3, with TRBD1 matching 7 bases. V shed 5 bases, J shed 2 bases, and the junction held 7 bases outside the gene matches. The CDR3 has 15 amino acids. Germline V gene sequence: CDR1 SGHTA, CDR2 FQGTGA.

The chain joins TRBV2 to TRBJ2-1; 9 bases agree with TRBD2. Per the germline V gene, CDR1 is SNHLY and CDR2 is FYNNEI. This CDR3 is 17 amino acids long. V was pared by 3 bases and J by 7 bases, with 13 bases of the junction left unmatched. The CDR3: CASSEGGASGMENEQFF. In DNA, the CDR3 is TGTGCCAGCAGTGAGGGGGGGGCTAGCGGGATGGAAAATGAGCAGTTCTTC.

V gene TRBV18 combines with J gene TRBJ2-1, with a weak D call TRBD2 (6 bases). The V end lost 3 bases, the J end lost 5 bases, and 11 bases lay between the germline ends. CDR3 length: 14 amino acids. CDR1 KGHSH and CDR2 LQKENI come from the germline V gene. CDR3 DNA: TGTGCCAGCTCACCTCGTTGGGGGGACAATGAGCAGTTCTTC. Its protein product is CASSPRWGDNEQFF.

This clone is a singleton in its sample. The rearrangement links TRBV6-1 to TRBJ2-1; the D gene is possibly TRBD2 (5 bases). Trimming stripped 6 bases from V and 0 bases from J, with 12 bases between. The germline CDR1 and CDR2 sequences are MNHNS and SASEGT. The CDR3 consists of 15 residues. The CDR3 sequence is CASRIWESSYNEQFF. The CDR3 coding sequence is TGTGCCAGCAGAATCTGGGAGAGCTCCTACAATGAGCAGTTCTTC.

This clone was found once. This sequence joins TRBV2 and TRBJ1-2; 7 nucleotides line up with TRBD1. The CDR3 totals 13 residues. Trimming removed 6 bases from V and 4 bases from J; junction bases left unmatched: 5. Germline V CDR1 and CDR2: SNHLY, FYNNEI. The CDR3 loop is CASSLGQAYGYTF. The CDR3 DNA reads as TGTGCCAGCAGCCTCGGACAGGCCTATGGCTACACCTTC.

This clone was observed once. This sequence joins TRBV6-6 and TRBJ1-1; D is ambiguous. The CDR3 contains 15 residues. Trimming stripped 4 bases from V and 1 base from J, with 13 bases between. The germline CDR1 and CDR2 sequences are MNHNY and SVGAGI (reference sequence). CDR3 protein: CASSLRSLGNTEAFF. CDR3 in DNA: TGTGCCAGCAGTTTACGATCCCTTGGGAACACTGAAGCTTTCTTT.

V is TRBV5-6 and J is TRBJ1-4, with 7 bases identical to TRBD1. The CDR3 contains 16 residues. In germline, CDR1 is SGHDT, CDR2 YYEEEE. Trimming cost V 4 bases and J 4 bases; bases outside gene matches: 10. Written as DNA, the CDR3 is TGTGCCAGCAGCGCCTTAGACGGGACAGATAATGAAAAACTGTTTTTT. The encoded protein is CASSALDGTDNEKLFF.

This chain connects TRBV10-3 to TRBJ2-1; D is unclear. Germline V gives CDR1 ENHRY, CDR2 SYGVKD. Trimming shortened V by 11 bases and J by 3 bases, and 8 bases separated the two germline ends. CDR3 length: 11 amino acids. This chain's CDR3 is CALIDYNEQFF. In DNA, the CDR3 is TGTGCCCTTATAGACTACAATGAGCAGTTCTTC.

The J gene is TRBJ1-2, the V gene TRBV18, with D hard to call. The CDR3 loop spans 13 amino acids. CDR1 and CDR2 (germline): KGHSH, LQKENI. V lost 3 bases to trimming and J lost 8 bases, with 13 bases between them. The CDR3 DNA sequence: TGTGCCAGCTCACCCGACGGGGAGGGAGGCTACACCTTC. It yields the protein CASSPDGEGGYTF.

V gene TRBV18 combines with J gene TRBJ2-3, with D uncertain. The CDR3 length is 14 residues. Germline CDR1 KGHSH, CDR2 LQKENI. V shed 5 bases and J shed 0 bases, with 9 bases lying between them. The CDR3 spells CASSRGTSTDTQYF. For the CDR3, the DNA is TGTGCCAGCTCAAGAGGCACGAGCACAGATACGCAGTATTTT.

This sequence joins TRBV10-3 and TRBJ1-1; weak D call: TRBD1 (6 bases). V was clipped by 3 bases and J by 5 bases, with 13 bases between them. CDR3 length: 14 residues. Germline loops: CDR1 ENHRY, CDR2 SYGVKD. This CDR3 is CAISEAGAGTEAFF. CDR3 coding DNA: TGTGCCATCAGTGAAGCAGGGGCTGGGACTGAAGCTTTCTTT.

The chain joins TRBV15 to TRBJ2-5; TRBD1 matches 9 bases. The CDR3 is made up of 16 amino acids. Germline CDR1 LNHNV, CDR2 YYDKDF (reference sequence). Trimming took 3 bases from V and 5 from J; bases not matched to a gene: 10. The CDR3 here is CATSRSLQGASETQYF. CDR3 in DNA: TGTGCCACCAGCAGGAGCCTACAGGGGGCGAGTGAGACCCAGTACTTC.

The rearrangement joins TRBV6-5 to TRBJ2-7, with a weak D call TRBD1 (5 bases). The CDR3 sequence is 14 residues long. Germline values: CDR1 MNHEY, CDR2 SVGAGI. Trimming shortened V by 4 bases and J by 2 bases, and 12 bases separated the two germline ends. The CDR3 coding sequence is TGTGCCAGCAGTTTGCAGGGCGGAGCCTACGAGCAGTACTTC. Translated, it gives CASSLQGGAYEQYF.

The DNA for the CDR3 is TGTGCCAGCAGCTTATTGCTGGCGAATAGTGAGCAGTTCTTC. This encodes CASSLLLANSEQFF. The V and J genes are TRBV7-2 and TRBJ2-1; D not resolved. The germline gives CDR1 SGHTA, CDR2 FQGNSA. V was trimmed by 2 bases and J by 9 bases, leaving 14 bases between them. CDR3 length: 14 residues. The entire variable domain, with the rest obtained from reference TRBV7-2 and TRBJ2-1, is as follows: GAGVSQSPSNKVTEKGKDVELRCDPISGHTALYWYRQSLGQGLEFLIYFQGNSAPDKSGLPSDRFSAERTGGSVSTLTIQRTQQEDSAVYLCASSLLLANSEQFFGPGTRLTVL.

The chain carries TRBV4-1 and TRBJ2-1; TRBD1 aligns across 7 bases. V shed 0 bases and J 5 bases; nucleotides not matched to a gene: 4. The CDR3 loop spans 15 amino acids. The germline V gene encodes CDR1 MGHRA and CDR2 YSYEKL. CDR3: CASSQEGGRNNEQFF. CDR3 bases: TGCGCCAGCAGCCAAGAAGGGGGCAGGAACAATGAGCAGTTCTTC.

As regards this clone: Mismatch with germline at one junction end may stem from a read error. The V call is TRBV19, the J call TRBJ2-7; tentative D call: TRBD1 (5 bases). The germline V gene has CDR1 LNHDA and CDR2 SQIVND (reference sequence). CDR3 length equals 13 residues. CDR3 residues: CASSLERGGEQYF. The CDR3, as DNA: TGTGCCAGTAGTCTAGAAAGGGGTGGTGAGCAGTACTTC.

The chain recombines TRBV27 with TRBJ2-7; D ambiguous. Trimming pared 3 bases from V and 0 bases from J, leaving 6 bases between. CDR1 and CDR2 (germline): MNHEY, SMNVEV (reference sequence). The CDR3 sequence is 13 residues long. CDR3 residues: CASSFQDSYEQYF. CDR3 bases: TGTGCCAGCAGTTTTCAGGACTCCTACGAGCAGTACTTC.

This chain links TRBV5-1 with TRBJ1-6; D might be TRBD1 (5 bases). The CDR3 spans 15 residues. V gave up 4 bases and J gave up 7 bases, with 15 bases separating them. CDR1 and CDR2 from the germline V gene are SGHRS and YFSETQ. The CDR3 region has the DNA TGCGCCAGCAGCCCCTCTGGGGGAAGCAATTCACCCCTCCACTTT. The encoded protein is CASSPSGGSNSPLHF.

This clone appeared once. The genes are TRBV11-2 and TRBJ2-5; 11 bases line up with TRBD2. J gave up 0 bases and V 5 bases, and 2 bases lay outside the gene matches. Germline CDR1 is SGHAT and CDR2 is FQNNGV. The CDR3 has 15 residues. The CDR3 nucleotides read TGTGCCAGCAGCCGGACTAGCGGGTACCAAGAGACCCAGTACTTC. The encoded protein is CASSRTSGYQETQYF.